A selection of T cell receptor beta chains follows, all from one sample in a study of Graves' ophthalmopathy and Graves' hyperthyroidism. TCRdb reprocessed the multiplex PCR reads with MiXCR, giving one entry per CDR3 protein. The data contain roughly 350,000 distinct CDR3 sequences, about 18% of them singletons. What was sequenced was peripheral blood. Source of these receptors: an adult woman with stable Graves' hyperthyroidism. The CDR3 runs from the conserved cysteine through the conserved F or W. A D gene is named only where the DNA matches it firmly. Clone size is given for some rows only: seen once, a few or many times, or a class if the clone is expanded.

V gene	D gene	J gene	clone size	CDR3 protein	CDR3 DNA
TRBV28	TRBD1	TRBJ1-5	-	CASTRQGYSNQPQHF	TGTGCCAGCACCCGACAGGGTTATAGCAATCAGCCCCAGCATTTT
TRBV15	-	TRBJ2-1	-	CATSRVLSVDNEKFF	TGTGCCACCAGCAGAGTACTCAGCGTTGACAATGAGAAGTTCTTC
TRBV7-2	-	TRBJ2-5	many	CASSLQPGLTGETQYF	TGTGCCAGCAGCTTACAACCGGGACTGACAGGGGAGACCCAGTACTTC
TRBV27	-	TRBJ2-2	-	CASSWQQNTGELFF	TGTGCCAGCAGTTGGCAACAGAACACCGGGGAGCTGTTTTTT
TRBV10-1	TRBD2	TRBJ2-7	many	CASSEVPLEASGPYEQYF	TGCGCCAGCAGTGAGGTTCCTCTAGAAGCTAGCGGTCCCTACGAGCAGTACTTC
TRBV15	TRBD1	TRBJ2-5	-	CATSSPGTGGRETQYF	TGTGCCACCAGCAGCCCGGGGACAGGGGGCAGGGAGACCCAGTACTTC
TRBV20-1	-	TRBJ1-2	many	CSARDLAGYYGYTF	TGCAGTGCTAGAGATTTAGCAGGGTACTATGGCTACACCTTC
TRBV18	-	TRBJ2-7	-	CASSPGARSDEQYF	TGTGCCAGCTCACCGGGGGCTAGATCGGACGAGCAGTACTTC
TRBV24-1	-	TRBJ1-2	many	CATSTGYGYTF	TGTGCCACCAGCACAGGGTATGGCTACACCTTC
TRBV5-1	-	TRBJ2-7	many	CASSPQGAGTYEQYF	TGCGCCAGCAGCCCTCAGGGAGCGGGCACCTACGAGCAGTACTTC
TRBV6-1	-	TRBJ1-5	many	CASSHEGQGNQPQHF	TGTGCCAGCAGCCACGAGGGGCAGGGAAATCAGCCCCAGCATTTT
TRBV14	-	TRBJ2-7	many	CASSGRAETPQYF	TGTGCCAGCAGCGGAAGGGCCGAGACACCTCAGTACTTC
TRBV4-1	TRBD2	TRBJ2-7	-	CASSQAFRTSVYEQYF	TGCGCCAGCAGCCAAGCTTTTCGGACTAGCGTTTACGAGCAGTACTTC
TRBV5-1	-	TRBJ2-1	few	CASSFRDSNNEQFF	TGCGCCAGCAGCTTCCGGGACTCGAACAATGAGCAGTTCTTC
TRBV7-6	TRBD1	TRBJ2-7	many	CASSLGQGTSYEQYF	TGTGCCAGCAGCCTGGGACAGGGGACCTCCTACGAGCAGTACTTC
TRBV2	-	TRBJ1-2	many	CASEMKVLSGYTF	TGTGCCAGCGAGATGAAGGTCCTAAGTGGCTACACCTTC
TRBV20-1	-	TRBJ1-1	many	CSARGTANTEAFF	TGCAGTGCCAGAGGAACTGCCAACACTGAAGCTTTCTTT
TRBV12-3/TRBV12-4	-	TRBJ1-2	many	CATSGGLTYGYTF	TGTGCCACAAGTGGGGGGTTGACCTATGGCTACACCTTC
TRBV7-8	TRBD1	TRBJ1-2	many	CASSLEGRGSYGYTF	TGTGCCAGCAGCTTAGAGGGCAGGGGGAGCTATGGCTACACCTTC
TRBV28	-	TRBJ2-7	many	CASSSNDRLEQYF	TGTGCCAGCAGTTCGAATGACAGGCTCGAGCAGTACTTC
TRBV10-3	TRBD1	TRBJ1-6	many	CAISYGTGAGSPLHF	TGTGCCATCAGTTACGGGACAGGGGCAGGTTCACCCCTCCACTTT
TRBV12-3/TRBV12-4	TRBD2	TRBJ2-2	few	CASSLRVWGTSGSLEAGELFF	TGTGCCAGCAGTTTACGTGTTTGGGGGACTAGCGGGAGTTTGGAGGCCGGGGAGCTGTTTTTT
TRBV12-3/TRBV12-4	TRBD2	TRBJ2-7	many	CASSFGLAGAVREQYF	TGTGCCAGCAGTTTCGGACTAGCGGGGGCTGTGCGCGAGCAGTACTTC
TRBV10-3	TRBD1	TRBJ1-2	many	CAISAEQGIYGYTF	TGTGCCATCAGTGCAGAACAGGGGATCTATGGCTACACCTTC
TRBV7-4	-	TRBJ1-6	many	CASSRDGDSPLHF	TGTGCCAGCAGCCGAGATGGGGATTCACCCCTCCACTTT
TRBV19	-	TRBJ1-5	few	CARKQGKGQPQHF	TGTGCCAGGAAACAGGGAAAAGGTCAGCCCCAGCATTTT
TRBV10-3	-	TRBJ2-2	many	CAISEFLTNTVPGELFF	TGTGCCATCAGTGAGTTCCTAACGAATACAGTACCCGGGGAGCTGTTTTTT
TRBV28	-	TRBJ2-7	many	CASSLGARRATEQYF	TGTGCCAGCAGTTTAGGAGCGAGGAGAGCAACCGAGCAGTACTTC
TRBV7-2	-	TRBJ2-4	few	CASSLSRDAAKNIQYF	TGTGCCAGCAGCTTATCCCGGGACGCAGCCAAAAACATTCAGTACTTC
TRBV27	-	TRBJ1-5	many	CASSPWDGPISNQPQHF	TGTGCCAGCAGTCCCTGGGACGGCCCCATCAGCAATCAGCCCCAGCATTTT
TRBV6-1	TRBD1	TRBJ2-2	many	CASSRQGKNTGELFF	TGTGCCAGCAGTCGACAGGGAAAGAACACCGGGGAGCTGTTTTTT
TRBV5-6	-	TRBJ2-7	many	CASSPARLPGQWEQYF	TGTGCCAGCAGCCCGGCCCGTCTGCCAGGGCAGTGGGAGCAGTACTTC
TRBV18	TRBD1	TRBJ1-2	many	CASSPRQGNYGYTF	TGTGCCAGCTCACCAAGACAGGGAAACTATGGCTACACCTTC
TRBV30	-	TRBJ1-3	many	CAWSIAGNTIYF	TGTGCCTGGAGTATCGCCGGAAACACCATATATTTT
TRBV7-9	-	TRBJ2-7	many	CASSLAAAAYEQYF	TGTGCCAGCAGCTTAGCGGCGGCAGCCTACGAGCAGTACTTC
TRBV10-3	-	TRBJ2-4	many	CAISESSGEDIQYF	TGTGCCATCAGTGAGTCGTCGGGAGAGGACATTCAGTACTTC
TRBV6-2/TRBV6-3	TRBD1	TRBJ2-7	many	CASSKSTGVEQYF	TGTGCCAGCAGTAAATCGACAGGGGTCGAGCAGTACTTC
TRBV24-1	TRBD1	TRBJ2-5	many	CATSDFGRGQQETQYF	TGTGCCACCAGTGATTTCGGCAGGGGGCAGCAAGAGACCCAGTACTTC
TRBV28	-	TRBJ1-6	many	CASSLSFRVGLNYNSPLHF	TGTGCCAGCAGTTTATCTTTCCGGGTTGGACTGAACTATAATTCACCCCTCCACTTT